This T cell receptor (beta chain) comes out of a study of post-analysis software for immune sequencing data (dated by TCRdb to the mid-2010s). Background for the entire study: Disease courses on record covered relapsing-remitting, secondary progressive and progressive-relapsing multiple sclerosis, though some patients had no subtype annotation. A subset of samples was prepared in parallel using single-end sample barcoding, then pooled and co-amplified after Illumina adapter ligation. Patient repertoires were compared against 11 previously published healthy control repertoires from donors aged about 6 to 28 years. The research as a whole found: Direct clustering with F measure revealed strong co-clustering of samples prepared in the same batch, which led to a batch-effect correction. The control group was slightly older than the multiple sclerosis patient group. A handful of TRBV segments, including TRBV5-6, TRBV5-1 and TRBV20-1, were significantly more frequent in patients than controls. Compared with controls, multiple sclerosis patients had significantly lower normalized Chao1 diversity, a finding suggesting substantial peripheral T-cell clonal expansion.

This clonotype was seen a handful of times. Its antigen is currently not known. Nothing much larger sits one base from this clone, and base qualities are not available. Library method: PCR. The run used an Illumina HiSeq 2500. To reduce PCR and sequencing biases, unique molecular identifiers were built into the TCR beta cDNA libraries. Every 1 to 10 million input T cells yielded approximately 500,000 cDNA molecules, meaning each molecule approximated one T cell. The patient libraries were prepared and sequenced with the same protocol used for the earlier healthy control dataset. Samples belonging to the same batch were prepared together, multiplexed and sequenced on a shared HiSeq lane. From the authors' description of their analysis: MIGEC handled the raw barcoded reads, throwing out single-read molecular identifier groups before consensus assembly and CDR3 extraction. Clonotype tables were post-analysed with VDJtools, and diversity was normalized by down-sampling all datasets to the smallest sample size. In repertoire overlap clustering, CDR3 amino acid sequences, but not nucleotide sequences, were matched to correct batch-related cross-sample contamination. The public reads were reprocessed in TCRdb via fastp at Q25 and MiXCR, keeping in-frame beta chains. When rows share a CDR3 protein, they turn into one entry using the most common DNA and genes. In this record, the V and J calls reflect TCRdb's handling and not the investigators' own analysis. The sample table holds fewer than 850,000 distinct CDR3 sequences, of which around 42% were seen once. Roughly 4.5% of the sample belongs to the ten largest clones.

CDR3 length: 14 amino acids, cysteine to phenylalanine. Only the CDR3 part of the read is kept: 42 bases, read in frame from the first base. CDR1 and CDR2 are drawn from the germline V gene (reference sequence): MNHEY, SMNVEV. The V and J ends are trimmed by 3 bases and 2 bases, leaving 10 bases between them. To demonstrate the VDJtools post-analysis software, the study profiled TCR beta repertoires from the peripheral blood of about 13 young patients with multiple sclerosis. The multiple sclerosis patients were children and adolescents ranging in age from roughly 6 to 16 years. The clonotype comes from a girl between 10 and 17 years old with multiple sclerosis. Rearrangement joined TRBV27 to TRBJ2-5; the best D guess is TRBD1, with 5 bases matching. The sample taken for sequencing was blood. The CDR3 has the sequence CASSLGWTQETQYF. The bases read TGTGCCAGCAGTTTGGGGTGGACACAAGAGACCCAGTACTTC.